This TCR beta chain came from a study of cytomegalovirus exposure and HLA in healthy donors (dated by TCRdb to about 2017). For the wider study: According to an earlier analysis of 550 to 750 of the donors, about 179 million T cells yielded 117 million unique TCR beta sequences and roughly 280 Gb of sequence data. Because of strong linkage in the cohort, roughly five DR-DQ haplotypes were treated as single units for association and clustering. Both class I and class II loci were covered by HLA typing, at four-digit resolution. An early release that covered roughly 600 HLA-typed donors contained 250 to 350 gigabases of sequencing data and tens of millions of unique TCR sequences. The number of typed donors differed by locus: about 620-640 for A, B, C, DRB1 and DQB1; 500 to 550 for DQA1; around 580 for DPA1; and 400 to 480 for DPB1. To predict cytomegalovirus infection status, the study brought together high-throughput TCR immunosequencing, statistical association of individual TCRs with disease status, and machine learning. Among 398 genotyped donors of the cohort, an average of about 240,000 unique TCR beta nucleotide sequences were sequenced per donor, around a sixth of them non-productive. The later analysis used no new phenotypic data to find candidate immune exposures, relying instead on TCR beta sequences and their occurrence across donors. A later analysis re-analyzed previously published TCR beta repertoires from about 730 donors and added high-resolution HLA genotyping to study TCR occurrence patterns. Along with the approximately 620-subject first cohort, a separate validation cohort of over a hundred different subjects was used. Genome-wide SNP genotypes for about 65% of the roughly 670 donors were used in a later genetic analysis, which treated that subset as a discovery cohort. In an earlier analysis of 587 of the donors, high-throughput TCR beta sequencing was used to judge whether each TCR beta V gene segment behaved as functional or pseudogenic. Donor age, sex, ethnicity and CMV serostatus were compiled alongside the repertoire data. The study profiled the T cell repertoires of more than 500 subjects by immunosequencing and related them to cytomegalovirus serostatus. The study aimed to test whether signatures of past pathogen exposure could be identified by cataloging public T cell receptors. Every discovery cohort repertoire had been produced on one sequencing platform. Of the approximately 400 genotyped donors, 81% were placed in the genetic ancestry cluster associated with self-reported Caucasian donors.

Here is what the overall study found, with its caveats: A later genetic analysis associated a missense DCLRE1C variant with V-gene and J-gene trimming of TCR beta chains, and an independent cohort replicated the association. A further reported finding was that TCR beta sequences accurately predicted the HLA-A and HLA-B alleles for most subjects in the first cohort. Presence/absence analyses assumed roughly uniform sequencing depth across donors, an assumption that may not hold. Because counts were too low, 15 to 20 rarely observed V segments, including chromosome 9 orphons, were excluded from the earlier analysis of 587 of the donors. When HLA alleles, especially DR and DQ, strongly co-occurred, attributing TCR associations to individual alleles was difficult. CMV serostatus was the only immune exposure information available for the cohort. Three of the identified cytomegalovirus-associated TCR beta chains were confirmed in vitro to be specific for cytomegalovirus antigens. According to a later analysis, parvovirus B19, influenza, CMV and Epstein-Barr virus appeared linked to several top co-occurrence clusters. Compared with equally common non-associated chains, HLA-associated TCR beta chains in a later analysis were more clonally expanded and had lower generation probabilities. HLA typing was unavailable for some donors at each locus, so association tests used only the typed subset. While some public TCRs were present in many individuals, most TCR sequences turned up only very rarely across donors. A later analysis found that most CMV-associated TCR beta chains appeared HLA-restricted, with HLA associations seemingly driven largely by CMV exposure. The study listed 164 TCR beta chains as associated with cytomegalovirus. The cohort was sequenced for TCR beta chains only, and without alpha or paired-chain data the features that could be detected were limited. Linkage disequilibrium might explain the correlated functional status among segregating V segments, but an unknown experimental factor could not be ruled out. In a later analysis, the rate of TCR association differed among HLA loci, with DRB1 alleles having the most associated TCRs and HLA-C alleles having the fewest. In a later analysis, about 16,000 TCR beta sequences were associated with specific HLA alleles at a false discovery rate of 0.05. In an earlier analysis of over 550 of the donors, most TCR beta V segments were observed in productive rearrangements about 90% or about 30% of the time, broadly matching IMGT annotations. According to a later genetic analysis, donors in an Asian-associated ancestry cluster had fewer N-insertions in productive TCRs than the approximately 690-donor mean. It was suggested by the authors that the approach could potentially be generalized to other disease states and immunological phenotypes. In both the original and validation cohorts, the classifier was reported to diagnose cytomegalovirus status with high specificity and sensitivity. A cluster of highly shared sequence variants was judged likely to be a technical artifact of the sequencing pipeline.

For this clone: This receptor's antigen is unknown. One base away there is no much larger clone; base qualities are not given. Different DNA sequences within this sample yield the same CDR3.

Preparation of the library involved the immunoSEQ multiplex PCR assay. The multiplex PCR relied on a mix of 60 forward primers for TCR Vbeta segments and 13 reverse primers for TCR Jbeta segments. The CDR3 region of rearranged TCR beta genes was amplified from genomic DNA with a multiplex PCR assay. The amplified TCR beta libraries were sequenced on the Illumina HiSeq System as 87-base-pair reads. From the authors' description of their analysis: A later analysis counted about 80 million unique TCR beta chains across the 650 to 800 repertoires, and approximately 11 million of these chains were shared by at least two donors. To remove PCR and sequencing errors, raw reads were error-corrected and collapsed into unique sequences using a nearest-neighbor algorithm that merged closely related sequences. V, D and J gene segments were assigned by aligning CDR3 sequences to IMGT reference sequences. For a sequence to be retained, a match of at least six nucleotides was required to both a V gene segment and a J gene segment. A rearrangement was called productive if the CDR3 had no stop codons and remained in frame with V and J, and every other rearrangement was called non-productive. CDR3 was defined according to IMGT convention as the region running from the second conserved V-encoded cysteine to the conserved J-encoded phenylalanine. In an earlier analysis of around 600 of the donors, sequences lacking an unambiguous match to a single V gene segment were excluded. An earlier analysis of approximately 590 of the donors called V segments functional above 56.7% productive rearrangements and segregating when the between-donor standard deviation exceeded 5%. A statistical classification framework was developed to diagnose cytomegalovirus status using the catalog of TCR beta chain sequences. In a later analysis, V and J genes were assigned by comparing TCR nucleotide sequences against IMGT/GENE-DB human TR gene sequences. Using the TCRdist pipeline, a later analysis assigned CDR3 sequences along with most-parsimonious VDJ recombination scenarios. In a later analysis, each TCR beta chain was defined by its CDR3 amino acid sequence together with its V-gene family, and reads lacking a unique V-gene family were excluded. To address suspected cross-contamination and a sequencing artifact, a later analysis removed some 620 highly shared, low-generation-probability nucleotide sequences. In a later analysis, a clonal expansion index was calculated for each public chain from normalized within-repertoire ranks of inferred template counts. Generation probabilities in a later analysis came from a VDJ recombination model fitted to out-of-frame rearrangements, and those results were checked against IGoR. A later analysis scored TCR-TCR, TCR-HLA and TCR-CMV co-occurrence with hypergeometric tests, applying a repertoire-size bias correction to TCR pairs. False discovery rates were estimated in a later analysis by permuting HLA or CMV assignments 20 times. A later analysis grouped co-occurring TCRs with DBSCAN, adding TCRdist sequence similarity when clustering within HLA-allele-positive subsets. Co-occurrence clustering excluded repertoires with fewer than 30,000 or more than 120,000 public chains, plus five with anomalous nucleotide sharing. Sourced from immuneACCESS, this table was stored by TCRdb with only in-frame sequences that have V and J called. A share of the clones is absent; for the studies checked, an unresolved V gene accounts for under half, and the remainder has no known explanation. V, J and clone size derive from that table, while D and trimming were established from the DNA sequence. The sample yields under 200,000 clones; around 62% were counted once. Under 3% of the sample comes from the top ten.

The cohort was made up of approximately 700 healthy bone marrow donors. All cohort members were sampled while nominally healthy, although unrecorded immune exposures were likely present. The donor was CMV seronegative and belonged to the group of around 400 seronegative cohort members. Every donor gave a peripheral blood sample, and the peripheral blood mononuclear cells from that sample were used for TCR beta sequencing. The Qiagen DNeasy Blood Extraction Kit was used to extract genomic DNA from the blood cell samples. Material for sequencing was PBMCs. The source of this sequence is a man aged 35-49 years in good health and CMV-seronegative.

CDR3 sequence: CASSPTVNTEAFF. The nucleotide sequence is TGTGCCAGCAGCCCGACAGTGAACACTGAAGCTTTCTTT. The chain was built from TRBV6-5 and TRBJ1-1, with a tentative D gene TRBD1 over 5 matching bases. The germline V gene supplies CDR1 MNHEY and CDR2 SVGAGI. Spanning cysteine to phenylalanine, the CDR3 consists of 13 amino acids. Here the CDR3 DNA is all that survives: 39 bases in frame from base 1. Trimming takes 6 bases from V and 0 bases from J, and the germline ends sit 8 bases apart.